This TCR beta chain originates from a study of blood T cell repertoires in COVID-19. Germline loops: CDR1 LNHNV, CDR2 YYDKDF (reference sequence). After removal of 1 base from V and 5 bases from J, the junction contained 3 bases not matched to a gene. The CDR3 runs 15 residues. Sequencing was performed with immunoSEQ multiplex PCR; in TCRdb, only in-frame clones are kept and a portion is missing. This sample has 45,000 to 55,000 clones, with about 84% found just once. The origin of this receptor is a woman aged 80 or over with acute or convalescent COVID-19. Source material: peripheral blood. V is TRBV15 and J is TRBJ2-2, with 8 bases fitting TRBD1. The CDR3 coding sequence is TGTGCCACCAGCAGAGCTCACAGGGGGACCGGGGAGCTGTTTTTT. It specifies CATSRAHRGTGELFF.